The text below deals with one T cell receptor beta chain. Antigen: not known. The CDR3 spans 12 residues. Germline CDR1 is DFQATT and CDR2 is SNEGSKA (reference sequence). TCRdb reanalysed the multiplex PCR reads using MiXCR and keeps one entry per CDR3 protein. Of over 10,000 distinct CDR3 sequences in the sample, under 40% were seen once. The data belong to a study of breast tumors, draining lymph nodes, adjacent tissues. Study-level points and caveats: Data fit most tumor T cells coming from lymph node, expanding in tumor. That most tumor T cells come from lymph nodes remained unproven. Compared with lymph nodes, tumors were less diverse; compared with nontumor tissue, more.

This clonotype was obtained from a female donor with breast cancer. Some clones in this sample may be carry-over from other donors' samples. V and J are TRBV20-1 and TRBJ2-1; TRBD2 might be the D (5 bases). The sequenced sample was breast tumor tissue. The CDR3 DNA reads TGCGGCTGGTCGCGGACTCGGGATGAGCAGTTCTTC. Its translation is CGWSRTRDEQFF.